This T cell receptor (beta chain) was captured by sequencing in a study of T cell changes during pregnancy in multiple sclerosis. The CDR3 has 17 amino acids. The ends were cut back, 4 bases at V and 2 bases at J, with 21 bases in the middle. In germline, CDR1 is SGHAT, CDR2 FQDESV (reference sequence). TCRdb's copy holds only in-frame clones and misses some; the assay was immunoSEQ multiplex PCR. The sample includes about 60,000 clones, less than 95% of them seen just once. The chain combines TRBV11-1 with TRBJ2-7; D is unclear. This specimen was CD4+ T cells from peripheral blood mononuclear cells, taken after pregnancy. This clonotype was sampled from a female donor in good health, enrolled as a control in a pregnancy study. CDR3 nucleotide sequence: TGTGCCAGCAGCTCTACAAAATATACAGAGAACCCCTACGAGCAGTACTTC. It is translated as CASSSTKYTENPYEQYF.